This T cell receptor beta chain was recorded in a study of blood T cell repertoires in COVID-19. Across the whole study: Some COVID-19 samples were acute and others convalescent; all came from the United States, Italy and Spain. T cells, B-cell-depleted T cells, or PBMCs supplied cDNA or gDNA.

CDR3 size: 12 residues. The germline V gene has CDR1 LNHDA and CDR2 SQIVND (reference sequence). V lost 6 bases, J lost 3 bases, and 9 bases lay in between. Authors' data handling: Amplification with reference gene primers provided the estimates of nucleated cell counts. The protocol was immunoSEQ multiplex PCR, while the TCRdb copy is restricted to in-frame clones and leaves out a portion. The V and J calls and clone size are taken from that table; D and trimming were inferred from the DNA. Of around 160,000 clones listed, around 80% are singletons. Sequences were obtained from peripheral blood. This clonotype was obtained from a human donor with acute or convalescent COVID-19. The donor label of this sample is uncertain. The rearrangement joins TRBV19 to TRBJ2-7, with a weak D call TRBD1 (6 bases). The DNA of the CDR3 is TGTGCCAGTAGCACAGGGAGCTACGAGCAGTACTTC. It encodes CASSTGSYEQYF.